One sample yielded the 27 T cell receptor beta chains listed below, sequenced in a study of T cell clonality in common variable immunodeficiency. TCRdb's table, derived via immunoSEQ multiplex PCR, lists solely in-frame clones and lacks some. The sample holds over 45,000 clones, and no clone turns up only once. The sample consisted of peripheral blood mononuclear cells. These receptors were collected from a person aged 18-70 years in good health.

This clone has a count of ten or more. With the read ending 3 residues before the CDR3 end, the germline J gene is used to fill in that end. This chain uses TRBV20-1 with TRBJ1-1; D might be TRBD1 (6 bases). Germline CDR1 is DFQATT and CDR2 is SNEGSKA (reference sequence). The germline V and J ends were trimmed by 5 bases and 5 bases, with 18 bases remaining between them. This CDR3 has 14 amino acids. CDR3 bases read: TGCAGTGCTCCCCGGGTGGGGGCTTGGACTGAA. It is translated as CSAPRVGAWTE. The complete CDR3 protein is CSAPRVGAWTEAFF.

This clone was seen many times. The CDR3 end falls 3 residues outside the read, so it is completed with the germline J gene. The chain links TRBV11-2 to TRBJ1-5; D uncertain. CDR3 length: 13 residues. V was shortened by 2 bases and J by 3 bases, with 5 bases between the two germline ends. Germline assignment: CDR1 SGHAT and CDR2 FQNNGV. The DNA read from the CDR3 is TGTGCCAGCAGCTTACTAAACAATCAGCCC. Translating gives CASSLLNNQP. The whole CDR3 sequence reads CASSLLNNQPQHF. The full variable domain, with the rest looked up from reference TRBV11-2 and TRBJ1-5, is EAGVAQSPRYKIIEKRQSVAFWCNPISGHATLYWYQQILGQGPKLLIQFQNNGVVDDSQLPKDRFSAERLKGVDSTLKIQPAKLEDSAVYLCASSLLNNQPQHFGDGTRLSIL.

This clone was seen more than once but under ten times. The CDR3: CASSYVQGQETQYF. Incomplete CDR3 DNA: TGTGCCAGCAGCTACGTGCAAGGGCAAGAGACG. This chain joins TRBV13 and TRBJ2-3, with D uncertain. Read coverage stops 3 residues before the CDR3 terminus; the germline J gene supplies the remainder. Germline CDR1 and CDR2: PRHDT and FYEKMQ (reference sequence). The CDR3 runs 14 residues.

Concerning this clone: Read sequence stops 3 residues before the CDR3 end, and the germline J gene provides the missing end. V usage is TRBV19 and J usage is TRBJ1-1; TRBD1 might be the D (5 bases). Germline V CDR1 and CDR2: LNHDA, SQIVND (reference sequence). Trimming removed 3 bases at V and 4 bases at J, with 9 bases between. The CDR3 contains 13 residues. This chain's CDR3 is CASSIMGPTEAFF. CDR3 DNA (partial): TGTGCCAGTAGTATCATGGGGCCCACTGAA.

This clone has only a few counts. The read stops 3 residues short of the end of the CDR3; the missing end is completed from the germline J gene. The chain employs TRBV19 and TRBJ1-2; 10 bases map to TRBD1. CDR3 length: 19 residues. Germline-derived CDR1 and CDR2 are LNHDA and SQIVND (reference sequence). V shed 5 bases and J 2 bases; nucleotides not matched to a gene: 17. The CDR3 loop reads CASSWIGVGQGPPNYGYTF. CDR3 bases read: TGTGCCAGTAGTTGGATTGGTGTGGGACAGGGGCCGCCAAACTATGGC.

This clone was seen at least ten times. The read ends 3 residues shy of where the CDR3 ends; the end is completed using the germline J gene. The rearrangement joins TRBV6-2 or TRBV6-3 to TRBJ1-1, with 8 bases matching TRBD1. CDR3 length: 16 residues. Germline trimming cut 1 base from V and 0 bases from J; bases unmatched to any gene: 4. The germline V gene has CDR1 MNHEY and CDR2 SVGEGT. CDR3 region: CASSYLDRDMNTEAFF. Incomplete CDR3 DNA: TGTGCCAGCAGTTACTTGGACAGGGATATGAACACTGAA.

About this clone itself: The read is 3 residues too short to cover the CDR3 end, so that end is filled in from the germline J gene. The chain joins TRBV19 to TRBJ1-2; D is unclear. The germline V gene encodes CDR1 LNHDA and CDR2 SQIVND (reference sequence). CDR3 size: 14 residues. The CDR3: CASSIGSDYNDYTF. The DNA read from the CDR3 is TGTGCCAGTAGTATTGGTTCCGATTACAATGAC.

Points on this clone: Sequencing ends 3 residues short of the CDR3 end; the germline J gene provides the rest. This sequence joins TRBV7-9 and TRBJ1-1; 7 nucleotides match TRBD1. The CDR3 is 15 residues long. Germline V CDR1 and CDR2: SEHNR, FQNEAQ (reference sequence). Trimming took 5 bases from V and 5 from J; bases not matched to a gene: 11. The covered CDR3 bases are TGTGCCAGCAGCAGAGACAGGGTGACCGGGACTGAA. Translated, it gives CASSRDRVTGTE. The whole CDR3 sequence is CASSRDRVTGTEAFF.

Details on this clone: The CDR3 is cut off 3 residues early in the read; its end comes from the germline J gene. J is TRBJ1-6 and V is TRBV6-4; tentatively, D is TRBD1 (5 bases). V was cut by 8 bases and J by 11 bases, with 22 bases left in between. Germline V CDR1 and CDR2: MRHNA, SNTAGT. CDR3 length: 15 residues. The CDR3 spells CASLPKTTAHTPLHF. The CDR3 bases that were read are TGTGCCAGCCTACCAAAGACGACAGCACATACACCC.

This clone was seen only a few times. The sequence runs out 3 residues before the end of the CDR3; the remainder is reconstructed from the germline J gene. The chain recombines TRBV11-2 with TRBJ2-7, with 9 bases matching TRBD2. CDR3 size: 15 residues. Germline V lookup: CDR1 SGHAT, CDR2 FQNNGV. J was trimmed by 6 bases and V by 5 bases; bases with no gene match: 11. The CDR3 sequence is CASSRLAGSLSEQYF. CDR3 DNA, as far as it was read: TGTGCCAGCAGCCGGCTAGCGGGATCCCTCAGCGAG.

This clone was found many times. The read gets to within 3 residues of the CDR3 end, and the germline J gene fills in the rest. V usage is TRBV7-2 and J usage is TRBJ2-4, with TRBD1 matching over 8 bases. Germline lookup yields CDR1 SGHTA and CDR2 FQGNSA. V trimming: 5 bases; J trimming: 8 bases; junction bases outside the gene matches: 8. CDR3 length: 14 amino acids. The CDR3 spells CASSAQGAGDIQYF. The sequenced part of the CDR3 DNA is TGTGCCAGCAGCGCTCAGGGGGCTGGAGACATT.

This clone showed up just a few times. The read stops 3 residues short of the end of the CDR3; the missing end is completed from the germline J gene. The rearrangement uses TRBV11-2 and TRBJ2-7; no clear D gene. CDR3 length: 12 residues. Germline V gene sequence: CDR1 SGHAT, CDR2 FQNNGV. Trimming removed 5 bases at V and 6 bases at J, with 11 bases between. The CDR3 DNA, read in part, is TGTGCCAGCAGCCCCTTAGCACCCGAG. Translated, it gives CASSPLAPE. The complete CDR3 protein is CASSPLAPEQYF.

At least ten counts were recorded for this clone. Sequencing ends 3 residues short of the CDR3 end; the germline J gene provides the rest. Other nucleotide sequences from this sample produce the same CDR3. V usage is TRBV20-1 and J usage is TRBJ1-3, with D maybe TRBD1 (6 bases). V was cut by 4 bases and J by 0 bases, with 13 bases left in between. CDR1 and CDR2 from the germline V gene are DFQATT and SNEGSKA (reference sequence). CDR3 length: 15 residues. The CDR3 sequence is CSAKATGISGNTIYF. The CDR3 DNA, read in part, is TGCAGTGCTAAAGCCACAGGGATCTCTGGAAACACC.

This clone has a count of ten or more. Partial CDR3 DNA: TGCGCCAGCAGCCTGACCACAGGAAGCACAGATACG. It encodes CASSLTTGSTDT. The CDR3 reads in full as CASSLTTGSTDTQYF. The chain carries TRBV5-1 and TRBJ2-3; perhaps TRBD1 as D (5 bases). The DNA ends 3 residues before the CDR3 does, and the rest of the CDR3 is filled in from the germline J gene. Germline values: CDR1 SGHRS, CDR2 YFSETQ. There are 15 residues in the CDR3. Trimming pared 4 bases from V and 0 bases from J, leaving 12 bases between.

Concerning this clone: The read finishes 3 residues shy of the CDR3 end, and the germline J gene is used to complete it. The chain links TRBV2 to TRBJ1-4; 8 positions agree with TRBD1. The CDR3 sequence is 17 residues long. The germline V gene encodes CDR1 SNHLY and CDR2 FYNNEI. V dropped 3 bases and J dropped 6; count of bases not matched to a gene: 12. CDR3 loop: CASSERLFRGPDEKLFF. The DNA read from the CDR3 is TGTGCCAGCAGTGAGCGCCTCTTCAGGGGGCCGGATGAAAAA.

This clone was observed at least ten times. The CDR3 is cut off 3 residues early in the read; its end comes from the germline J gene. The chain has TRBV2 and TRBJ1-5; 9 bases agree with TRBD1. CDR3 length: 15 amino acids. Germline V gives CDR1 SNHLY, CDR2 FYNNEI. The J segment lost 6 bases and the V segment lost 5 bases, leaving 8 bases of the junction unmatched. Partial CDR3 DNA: TGTGCCAGCAGTTTTGAACAGGGGGCTGGTCAGCCC. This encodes CASSFEQGAGQP. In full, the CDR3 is CASSFEQGAGQPQHF.

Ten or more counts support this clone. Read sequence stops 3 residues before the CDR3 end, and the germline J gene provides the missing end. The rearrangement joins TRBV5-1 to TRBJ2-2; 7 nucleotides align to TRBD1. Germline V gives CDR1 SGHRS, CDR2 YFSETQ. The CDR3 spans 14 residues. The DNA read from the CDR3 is TGCGCCAGCAGTCAACTAGGGGGCCATGAAAAG. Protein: CASSQLGGHEK. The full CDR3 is CASSQLGGHEKLFF.

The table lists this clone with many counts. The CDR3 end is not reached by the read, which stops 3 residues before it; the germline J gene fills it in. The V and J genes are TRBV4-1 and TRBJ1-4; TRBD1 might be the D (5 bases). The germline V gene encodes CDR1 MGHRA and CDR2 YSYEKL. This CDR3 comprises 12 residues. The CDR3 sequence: CATRSGDSPLFF. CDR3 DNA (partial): TGCGCCACCAGGTCGGGGGATTCACCA.

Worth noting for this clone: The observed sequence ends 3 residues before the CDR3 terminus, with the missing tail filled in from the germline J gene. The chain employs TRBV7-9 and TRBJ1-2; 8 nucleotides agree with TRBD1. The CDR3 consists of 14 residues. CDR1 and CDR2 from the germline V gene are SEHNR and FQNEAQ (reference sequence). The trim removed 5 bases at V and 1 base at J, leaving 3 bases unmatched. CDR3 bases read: TGTGCCAGCAGCCTTGGACAGGGTAACTATGGC. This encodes CASSLGQGNYG. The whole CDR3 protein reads CASSLGQGNYGYTF.

CDR3 DNA (partial): TGTGCCAGCAGGAGTCCCGGCAATGAG. Translated, it gives CASRSPGNE. The whole CDR3 protein is CASRSPGNEQFF. The chain combines TRBV2 with TRBJ2-1; D is unclear. Read data end 3 residues before the CDR3 end; the end is taken from the germline J gene. Trimming shortened V by 6 bases and J by 6 bases, and 9 bases separated the two germline ends. The CDR3 has 12 residues. Germline CDR1 SNHLY, CDR2 FYNNEI.

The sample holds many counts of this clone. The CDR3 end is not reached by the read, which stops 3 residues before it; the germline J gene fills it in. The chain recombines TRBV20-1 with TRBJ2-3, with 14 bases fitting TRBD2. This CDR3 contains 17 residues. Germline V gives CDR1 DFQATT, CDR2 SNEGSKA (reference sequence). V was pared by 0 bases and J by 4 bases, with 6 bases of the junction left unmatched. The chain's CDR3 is CSARDLTSGGAADTQYF. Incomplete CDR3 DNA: TGCAGTGCTAGAGATCTGACTAGCGGGGGGGCCGCAGATACG.

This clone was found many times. CDR3 DNA, as far as it was read: TGTGCCAGCAGCTTCGGGAAAAGGGGAGCTGGC. This gives the protein CASSFGKRGAG. The entire CDR3 sequence reads CASSFGKRGAGYTF. This chain links TRBV5-6 with TRBJ1-2; D is possibly TRBD1 (5 bases). The CDR3 goes on 3 residues after the read ends, and that part is filled in from the germline J gene. The V and J ends lost 2 bases and 7 bases respectively, with 15 bases between them. Germline lookup yields CDR1 SGHDT and CDR2 YYEEEE. This CDR3 has 14 residues.

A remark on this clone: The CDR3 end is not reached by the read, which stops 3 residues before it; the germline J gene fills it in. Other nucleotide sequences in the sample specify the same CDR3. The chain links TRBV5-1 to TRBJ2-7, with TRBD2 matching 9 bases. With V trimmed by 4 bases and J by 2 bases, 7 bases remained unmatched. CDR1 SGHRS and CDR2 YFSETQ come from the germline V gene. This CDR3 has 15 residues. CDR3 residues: CASSLGLATTYEQYF. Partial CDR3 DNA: TGCGCCAGCAGCCTGGGACTAGCAACTACCTACGAG.

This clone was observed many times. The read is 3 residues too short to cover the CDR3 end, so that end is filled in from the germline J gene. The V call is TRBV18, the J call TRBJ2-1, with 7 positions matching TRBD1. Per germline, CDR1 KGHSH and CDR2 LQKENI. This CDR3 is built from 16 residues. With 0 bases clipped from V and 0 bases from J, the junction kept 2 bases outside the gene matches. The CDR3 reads CASSPPTGYSYNEQFF. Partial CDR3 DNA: TGTGCCAGCTCACCACCGACAGGGTACTCCTACAATGAG.

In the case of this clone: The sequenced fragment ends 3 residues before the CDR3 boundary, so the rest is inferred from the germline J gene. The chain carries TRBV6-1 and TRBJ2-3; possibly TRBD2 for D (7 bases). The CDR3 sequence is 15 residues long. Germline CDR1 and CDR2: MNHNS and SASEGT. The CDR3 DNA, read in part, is TGTGCCAGCAGTGCGGTAGGGGGGGGGCAAGAGACG. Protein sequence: CASSAVGGGQET. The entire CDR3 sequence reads CASSAVGGGQETQYF.

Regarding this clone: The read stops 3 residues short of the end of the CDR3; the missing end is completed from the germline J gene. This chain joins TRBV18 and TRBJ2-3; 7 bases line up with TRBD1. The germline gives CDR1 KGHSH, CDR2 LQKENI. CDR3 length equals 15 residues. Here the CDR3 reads CASSPRQGGNQPQYF. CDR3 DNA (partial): TGTGCCAGCTCACCGAGACAGGGTGGCAATCAGCCG.

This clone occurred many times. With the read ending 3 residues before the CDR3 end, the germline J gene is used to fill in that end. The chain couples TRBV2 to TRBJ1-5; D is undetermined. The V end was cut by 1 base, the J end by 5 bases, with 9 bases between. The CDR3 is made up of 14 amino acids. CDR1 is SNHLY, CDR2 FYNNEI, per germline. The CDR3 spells CASSEVVSDQPQHF. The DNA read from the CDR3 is TGTGCCAGCAGTGAAGTCGTGTCAGATCAGCCC.